The sequence of this T cell receptor (beta chain) was determined in a study of T cells in Graves' hyperthyroidism and ophthalmopathy. RNA transcripts gave rise to amplified TCR beta CDR3 regions. The TCR CDR3 first-round RT-PCR relied on the HTBI primer set. TCRdb used MiXCR to reprocess the multiplex PCR reads, holding one entry per CDR3 protein. Counted here are hundreds of thousands of distinct CDR3 sequences, about 14% occurring once; the ten biggest clones make up about a tenth. As to this clonotype: As yet, its antigen is unknown.

Study-wide findings and caveats: Classification by a 13 V-J model distinguished ophthalmopathy from stable hyperthyroidism. Appearing also in blood were most of the thyroid clonotypes expanded above 0.001.

The hyperthyroidism patients had all been newly diagnosed, and their disease duration was under 2 months. Their ages ranged from 18 to 65 years. This CDR3 has 14 residues. Germline V CDR1 and CDR2: KGHSH, LQKENI. After removal of 8 bases from V and 3 bases from J, the junction contained 8 bases not matched to a gene. Sequenced input: blood. This chain links TRBV18 with TRBJ2-3; 7 bases are shared with TRBD2. This sequence was found in a woman between 18 and 29 years old with Graves' hyperthyroidism. CDR3 bases: TGTGCCAGCGCCCTGGGCGGGAGAACAGATACGCAGTATTTT. Protein: CASALGGRTDTQYF.